This T cell receptor (beta chain) was observed in a study of T-cell reconstitution after alpha-beta-depleted transplantation in children. Points on this clonotype: An end of the junction differs from the germline gene, which may be a read error.

Germline-derived CDR1 and CDR2 are WNHNN and SYGVQD (reference sequence). The CDR3 spans 13 residues. Researchers prepared the TCRbeta library using unique molecular identifiers, the study reports. Each CDR3 protein gets one entry after TCRdb re-called the PCR reads with MiXCR. The profile shows approximately 89,000 distinct CDR3 sequences, about a sixth of them singletons. The gene calls are TRBV10-1 and TRBJ2-5; no clear D. Material: PBMCs, mostly from graft donor cells, obtained 180 days after TCRalphabeta/CD19-depleted stem cell transplant. The receptor comes from a male patient between 2 and 15 years old who had a stem cell transplant for acute lymphoblastic leukemia, so the T cells may come from the graft donor. The CDR3 bases are TGCGCCAGCAGTGTGCGGAACCAAGACACCCAGTACTTC. Translated: CASSVRNQDTQYF.